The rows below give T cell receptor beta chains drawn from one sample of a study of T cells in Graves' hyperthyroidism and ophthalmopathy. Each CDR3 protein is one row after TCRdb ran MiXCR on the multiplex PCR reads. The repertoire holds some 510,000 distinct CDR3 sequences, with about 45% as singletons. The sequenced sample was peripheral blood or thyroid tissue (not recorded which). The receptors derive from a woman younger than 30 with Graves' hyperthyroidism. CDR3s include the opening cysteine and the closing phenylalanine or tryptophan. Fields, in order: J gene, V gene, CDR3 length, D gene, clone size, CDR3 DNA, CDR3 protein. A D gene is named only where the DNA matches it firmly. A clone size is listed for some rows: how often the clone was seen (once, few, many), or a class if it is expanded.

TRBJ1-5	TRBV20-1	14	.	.	TGCAGTGCTAAGGACTCCAGGGGATATCAGCCCCAGCATTTT	CSAKDSRGYQPQHF
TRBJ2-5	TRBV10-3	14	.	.	TGTGCCATCGGGGACGGGCTAGTCGGAGAGACCCAGTACTTC	CAIGDGLVGETQYF
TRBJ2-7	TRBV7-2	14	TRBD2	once	TGTGCCAGCAGCTTCGCGGGAGAGGACTACGAGCAGTACTTC	CASSFAGEDYEQYF
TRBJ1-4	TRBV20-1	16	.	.	TGCAGTGCTAGAGATGGGGGGACGATGACTAATGAAAAACTGTTTTTT	CSARDGGTMTNEKLFF
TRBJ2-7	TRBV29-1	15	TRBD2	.	TGCATCCTAGGGACTAGCGGGACACGATCCTACGAGCAGTACTTC	CILGTSGTRSYEQYF
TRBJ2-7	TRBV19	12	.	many	TGTGCCAGTAGTTCCCCTTACTACGAGCAGTACTTC	CASSSPYYEQYF
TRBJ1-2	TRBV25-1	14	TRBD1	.	TGTGCCAGCAGTACCTCAGGGGGTAACTATGGCTACACCTTC	CASSTSGGNYGYTF
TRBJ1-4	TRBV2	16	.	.	TGTGCCAGCAGGTCCCCGGGGGGGGCAACTAATGAAAAACTGTTTTTT	CASRSPGGATNEKLFF
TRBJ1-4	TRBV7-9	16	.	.	TGTGCCAGCAGCGTTGATTGGCCAGGGGAGGGTGAAAAACTGTTTTTT	CASSVDWPGEGEKLFF
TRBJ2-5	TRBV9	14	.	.	TGTGCCAGCAGCGTAGCGGGACCTAGGGAGACCCAGTACTTC	CASSVAGPRETQYF
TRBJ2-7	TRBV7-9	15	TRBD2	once	TGTGCCAGCAACCCATCCGGGGGAGGGCCCCACGAGCAGTACTTC	CASNPSGGGPHEQYF
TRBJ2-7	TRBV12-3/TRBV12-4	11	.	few	TGTGCCAGCAGTTACGGTCGCGAGCAGTACTTC	CASSYGREQYF
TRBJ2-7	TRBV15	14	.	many	TGTGCCACCAGCCGCCGGGACCGATCCTACGAGCAGTACTTC	CATSRRDRSYEQYF
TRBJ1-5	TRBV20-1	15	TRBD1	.	TGCAGTGCTGCCCCCGGGACAGGGGCCAGTCAGCCCCAGCATTTT	CSAAPGTGASQPQHF
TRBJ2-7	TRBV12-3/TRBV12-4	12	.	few	TGTGCTAGTGGTCCCTGGTCCTACGAGCAGTACTTC	CASGPWSYEQYF
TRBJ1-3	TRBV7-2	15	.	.	TGTGCCAGCTCACCACCGGAAGGGCCTGGAAACACCATATATTTT	CASSPPEGPGNTIYF
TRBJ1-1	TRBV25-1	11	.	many	TGTGCCAGCAAGGACCGGGGGCGCGCTTTCTTT	CASKDRGRAFF
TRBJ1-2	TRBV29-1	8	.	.	TGCAGCGCGCAGGGCTACACCTTC	CSAQGYTF
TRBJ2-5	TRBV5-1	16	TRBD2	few	TGCGCCAGCAGGACCGCAGGGACTAGCGTAGAACAGACCCAGTACTTC	CASRTAGTSVEQTQYF
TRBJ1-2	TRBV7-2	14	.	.	TGTGCCAGCAGCTCGTGGGAAACGCTATATGGCTACACCTTC	CASSSWETLYGYTF
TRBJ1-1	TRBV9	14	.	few	TGTGCCAGCAGCGTAGCTACGAGGAACACTGAAGCTTTCTTT	CASSVATRNTEAFF
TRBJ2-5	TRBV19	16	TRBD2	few	TGTGCCAGTAGTACGGGGACTAGCGGGAGCGGGGAGACCCAGTACTTC	CASSTGTSGSGETQYF
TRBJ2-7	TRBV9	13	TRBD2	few	TGTGCCAGCAGCGTAGAGCGGGAGGACGAGCAGTACTTC	CASSVEREDEQYF
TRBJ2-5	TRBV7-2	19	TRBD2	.	TGTGCCAGCGGCTTACGGCCCCTTTCGGAAGCGGGAGGGCCAGAGACCCAGTACTTC	CASGLRPLSEAGGPETQYF
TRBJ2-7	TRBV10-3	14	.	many	TGTGCCGCCAACAGGGATTACTCCTCCTACGAGCAGTACTTC	CAANRDYSSYEQYF
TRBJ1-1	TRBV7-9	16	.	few	TGTGCCAGCAGCTTAGAAATTCGGCTGGAGGACACTGAAGCTTTCTTT	CASSLEIRLEDTEAFF
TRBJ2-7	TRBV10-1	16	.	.	TGCGCCAGCAGTGAGTCTCGCCGGGAGTTTGTCTACGAGCAGTACTTC	CASSESRREFVYEQYF
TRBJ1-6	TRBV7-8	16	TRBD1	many	TGTGCCAGCAGCACCCAAGGACAGGGAGATCTTTCACCCCTCCACTTT	CASSTQGQGDLSPLHF
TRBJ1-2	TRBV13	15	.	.	TGTGCCAGCAGCTTAGGGGCGACAGAGGAGTATGGCTACACCTTC	CASSLGATEEYGYTF
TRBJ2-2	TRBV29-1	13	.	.	TGCAGCGTTGTAGCCGCGAACACCGGGGAGCTGTTTTTT	CSVVAANTGELFF
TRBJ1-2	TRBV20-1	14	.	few	TGCAGTGCTAGGAAGGGTGCTGAGTACTATGGCTACACCTTC	CSARKGAEYYGYTF
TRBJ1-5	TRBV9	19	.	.	TGTGCCAGCAGCCAAGATAATCCGGGCCCGGGATATAGCAATCAGCCCCAGCATTTT	CASSQDNPGPGYSNQPQHF
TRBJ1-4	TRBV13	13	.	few	TGTGCCAGCAGTTATAGGCGGTCGGGAAAACTGTTTTTT	CASSYRRSGKLFF
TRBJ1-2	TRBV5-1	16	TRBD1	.	TGCGCCAGCAGCTTCGGTGACAGGGGGCGCGGCTATGGCTACACCTTC	CASSFGDRGRGYGYTF
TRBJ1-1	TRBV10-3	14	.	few	TGTGCCAGCAGTGTTCCCGGGACAAACCCTGAAGCTTTCTTT	CASSVPGTNPEAFF
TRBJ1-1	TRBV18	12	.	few	TGTGCCAGCTCAATAGTGAACACTGAAGCTTTCTTT	CASSIVNTEAFF
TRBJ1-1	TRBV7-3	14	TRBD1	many	TGTGCCAGCAGCTTAAGGCCAGGGGGGACTGAAGCTTTCTTT	CASSLRPGGTEAFF
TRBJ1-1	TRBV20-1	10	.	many	TGCAGTGCCAGGAACACTGAAGCTTTCTTT	CSARNTEAFF
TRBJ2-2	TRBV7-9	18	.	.	TGTGCCAGCAGCTTGAGTTACAGGACCTTAGGAAACACCGGGGAGCTGTTTTTT	CASSLSYRTLGNTGELFF
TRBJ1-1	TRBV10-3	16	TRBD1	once	TGTGCCATCAGTGAGGGGAACAGGGGAATGAACACTGAAGCTTTCTTT	CAISEGNRGMNTEAFF
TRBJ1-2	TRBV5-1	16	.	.	TGCGCCAGCAGCTTGGGTGCCATGTTGGTACAGGAGGGCTACACCTTC	CASSLGAMLVQEGYTF